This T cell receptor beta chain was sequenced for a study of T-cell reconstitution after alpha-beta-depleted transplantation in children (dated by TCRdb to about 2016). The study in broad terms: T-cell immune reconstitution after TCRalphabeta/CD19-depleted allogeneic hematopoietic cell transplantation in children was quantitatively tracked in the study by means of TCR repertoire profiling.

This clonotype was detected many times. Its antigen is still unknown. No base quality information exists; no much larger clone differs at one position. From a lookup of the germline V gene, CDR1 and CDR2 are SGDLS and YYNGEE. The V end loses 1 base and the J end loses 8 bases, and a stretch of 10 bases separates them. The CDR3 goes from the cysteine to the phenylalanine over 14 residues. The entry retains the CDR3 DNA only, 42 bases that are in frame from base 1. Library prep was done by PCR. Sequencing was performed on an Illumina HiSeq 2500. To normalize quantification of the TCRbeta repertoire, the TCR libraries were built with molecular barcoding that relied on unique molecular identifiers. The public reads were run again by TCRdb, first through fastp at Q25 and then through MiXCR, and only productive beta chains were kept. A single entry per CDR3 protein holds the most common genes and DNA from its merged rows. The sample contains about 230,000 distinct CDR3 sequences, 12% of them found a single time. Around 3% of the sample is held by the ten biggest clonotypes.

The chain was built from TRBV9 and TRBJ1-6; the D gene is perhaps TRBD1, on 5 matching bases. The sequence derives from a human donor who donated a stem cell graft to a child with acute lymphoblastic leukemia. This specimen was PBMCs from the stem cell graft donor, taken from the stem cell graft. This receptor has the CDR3 CASSVQGMDSPLHF. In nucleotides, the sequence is TGTGCCAGCAGCGTACAGGGTATGGATTCACCCCTCCACTTT.